The 30 T cell receptor beta chains reported below all come from one sample, sequenced in a study of Ad26.COV2.S vaccination and SARS-CoV-2 variants. Treatment meaning: approximately 18 received Ad26.COV2.S at low or high dose, single or two shots; 5 received placebo; per-sample allocation not given. Sample collection was performed on day 63 after the first vaccine or placebo injection. Assay: immunoSEQ multiplex PCR; the TCRdb copy retains only in-frame clones and omits some. The sample holds about 370,000 clones, approximately 86% seen once. The source material was peripheral blood, sampled in a trial of Ad26.COV2.S vaccine versus placebo. The receptors stem from a person between 18 and 59 years old who received the Ad26.COV2.S COVID-19 vaccine or a placebo.

Of note for this clone: This sample includes further DNA sequences coding for the same CDR3. The chain joins TRBV24-1 to TRBJ1-5, with no clear D. The CDR3 runs to 14 residues. CDR1 is KGHDR, CDR2 SFDVKD, per germline. The germline V and J ends were trimmed by 1 base and 0 bases, with 3 bases remaining between them. This CDR3 reads CATSDFGSNQPQHF. The CDR3 nucleotides are TGTGCCACCAGTGATTTCGGTAGCAATCAGCCCCAGCATTTT.

This chain connects TRBV5-1 to TRBJ2-2; 7 bases map to TRBD1. CDR1 SGHRS and CDR2 YFSETQ come from the germline V gene. The J segment lost 2 bases and the V segment lost 0 bases, leaving 4 bases of the junction unmatched. The CDR3 has 16 amino acids. The CDR3 is CASSLGDSLNTGELFF. The DNA for the CDR3 is TGCGCCAGCAGCTTGGGGGACAGCTTAAACACCGGGGAGCTGTTTTTT. Looking up the rest from reference TRBV5-1 and TRBJ2-2 gives the full variable domain: KAGVTQTPRYLIKTRGQQVTLSCSPISGHRSVSWYQQTPGQGLQFLFEYFSETQRNKGNFPGRFSGRQFSNSRSEMNVSTLELGDSALYLCASSLGDSLNTGELFFGEGSRLTVL.

The rearrangement joins TRBV6-2 or TRBV6-3 to TRBJ2-3, with 7 bases matching TRBD2. Germline-derived CDR1 and CDR2 are MNHEY and SVGEGT. The CDR3 length is 15 residues. Losses at the gene ends were 6 bases for V and 8 bases for J; bases not matched to a gene: 14. Here the CDR3 DNA reads TGTGCCAGCAGCTCGGGGGGAGGGAGTAGGGCTACGCAGTATTTT. Residues: CASSSGGGSRATQYF.

The V and J genes are TRBV27 and TRBJ1-2; maybe TRBD1 (6 bases). The CDR3 consists of 14 residues. Looked up from germline, CDR1 is MNHEY and CDR2 is SMNVEV (reference sequence). The V and J ends lost 6 bases and 7 bases respectively, with 18 bases between them. This CDR3 is CASRRGGFGGGYTF. CDR3 nucleotides: TGTGCCAGCAGGCGAGGGGGGTTCGGAGGTGGCTACACCTTC.

The chain is built from TRBV4-3 and TRBJ2-7; 12 bases are a match to TRBD2. The CDR3 contains 16 residues. V shed 4 bases, J shed 2 bases, and the junction held 6 bases outside the gene matches. CDR1 is LGHNA and CDR2 is YSLEER in the germline V gene. The CDR3 here is CASSPRTSGEPYEQYF. CDR3 coding DNA: TGCGCCAGCAGCCCGAGGACTAGCGGGGAACCCTACGAGCAGTACTTC.

The V and J genes are TRBV27 and TRBJ2-3, with D perhaps being TRBD1 or TRBD2 (5 bases each). This CDR3 is built from 15 residues. Trimming took off 4 bases at V and 1 base at J, with 12 bases between the two ends. CDR1 and CDR2 (germline): MNHEY, SMNVEV (reference sequence). Here the CDR3 DNA reads TGTGCCAGCAGTTGGGGGAATGGGGGCACAGATACGCAGTATTTT. This sequence encodes CASSWGNGGTDTQYF.

The chain carries TRBV3-1 (or the pseudogene TRBV3-2) and TRBJ1-1; 7 bases fit TRBD1. CDR1 is LGHDT and CDR2 is YNNKEL in the germline V gene (reference sequence). There are 16 residues in the CDR3. J was trimmed by 2 bases and V by 2 bases; bases with no gene match: 8. For the CDR3, the DNA is TGTGCCAGCAGCCAATGGCACGGGACAGCCAACACTGAAGCTTTCTTT. Its translation: CASSQWHGTANTEAFF.

V usage is TRBV3-1 (or the pseudogene TRBV3-2) and J usage is TRBJ2-1; D gene ambiguous. Germline V CDR1 and CDR2: LGHDT, YNNKEL (reference sequence). V lost 1 base, J lost 8 bases, and 15 bases lay in between. The CDR3 has 15 amino acids. In DNA, the CDR3 is TGTGCCAGCAGCCAAGGAATATGGGGAAACGATGAGCAGTTCTTC. Its protein product is CASSQGIWGNDEQFF.

This clone was observed once. This chain connects TRBV4-3 to TRBJ2-3; D unresolved. This CDR3 is 15 amino acids long. Trimming took 1 base from V and 0 from J, leaving 8 bases between them. The germline V gene has CDR1 LGHNA and CDR2 YSLEER. CDR3 sequence: CASSQVISSTDTQYF. CDR3 bases: TGCGCCAGCAGCCAAGTCATATCTAGCACAGATACGCAGTATTTT.

This clone was observed a few times. The chain combines TRBV11-2 with TRBJ2-3; 8 bases are a match to TRBD2. CDR1 and CDR2 (germline): SGHAT, FQNNGV. The CDR3 is 15 residues long. Trimming removed 4 bases from V and 2 bases from J; junction bases left unmatched: 5. CDR3 amino acids: CASSSQLADTDTQYF. The DNA for the CDR3 is TGTGCCAGCAGCTCCCAACTAGCGGACACAGATACGCAGTATTTT.

The chain carries TRBV5-1 and TRBJ2-7; 8 bases map to TRBD1. J gave up 0 bases and V 0 bases, and 5 bases lay outside the gene matches. Germline CDR1 reads SGHRS; CDR2 reads YFSETQ. The length of the CDR3 is 16 residues. In DNA, the CDR3 is TGCGCCAGCAGCTTGGCCGGACAGGGAAACTCCTACGAGCAGTACTTC. The encoded protein is CASSLAGQGNSYEQYF.

This chain uses TRBV7-9 with TRBJ1-4, with D unclear. The CDR3 length is 14 residues. Germline V CDR1 and CDR2: SEHNR, FQNEAQ (reference sequence). Trimming removed 5 bases at V and 0 bases at J, with 7 bases between. The CDR3 sequence: CASSHRATNEKLFF. The CDR3 nucleotides are TGTGCCAGCAGCCACCGGGCAACTAATGAAAAACTGTTTTTT.

The chain couples TRBV2 to TRBJ1-6; D is undetermined. Trimming removed 5 bases at V and 12 bases at J, with 8 bases between. This CDR3 has 11 amino acids. The germline V gene has CDR1 SNHLY and CDR2 FYNNEI. This chain's CDR3 is CASSSSGPLHF. The CDR3 bases are TGTGCCAGCAGTTCATCGGGACCCCTCCACTTT.

V usage is TRBV3-1 (or the pseudogene TRBV3-2) and J usage is TRBJ2-5; 14 positions agree with TRBD2. The germline V gene has CDR1 LGHDT and CDR2 YNNKEL (reference sequence). The length of the CDR3 is 16 residues. J was trimmed by 6 bases and V by 3 bases; bases with no gene match: 6. Here the CDR3 DNA reads TGTGCCAGCAGCCATGAGACTAGCGGGGGGGCGAAGACCCAGTACTTC. It translates to CASSHETSGGAKTQYF.

J is TRBJ2-2 and V is TRBV24-1; D might be TRBD2 (5 bases). The CDR3 totals 13 residues. The germline gives CDR1 KGHDR, CDR2 SFDVKD. V was clipped by 9 bases and J by 6 bases, with 13 bases between them. The CDR3 is CATSSGGSGELFF. CDR3 coding DNA: TGTGCCACCTCTTCCGGCGGGTCCGGGGAGCTGTTTTTT.

About this clone: Sequence at one end of the junction differs from germline and may be a read error. The chain combines TRBV7-7 with TRBJ2-5; TRBD1 agrees at 8 bases. This CDR3 is built from 14 residues. Germline V gene sequence: CDR1 SSHAT, CDR2 FNYEAQ (reference sequence). The CDR3 nucleotides read TGTGCTAGCAGCCCCGACAGGGGTAAAGAGACCCAGTACTTC. Translated, it gives CASSPDRGKETQYF.

The V call is TRBV6-5, the J call TRBJ2-4; D ambiguous. Between the trimmed V and J ends, which lost 4 bases and 0 bases, there was a span of 7 bases. The CDR3 has 14 amino acids. Germline V lookup: CDR1 MNHEY, CDR2 SVGAGI. CDR3 nucleotide sequence: TGTGCCAGCAGTTCCAGCTTAGCCAAAAACATTCAGTACTTC. Its translation: CASSSSLAKNIQYF.

V is TRBV30 and J is TRBJ1-4; D is uncertain. Trimming took off 0 bases at V and 5 bases at J, with 10 bases between the two ends. Germline V lookup: CDR1 GTSNPN, CDR2 SVGIG (reference sequence). CDR3 length: 14 residues. CDR3 amino acids: CAWSVTGENEKLFF. The CDR3 bases are TGTGCCTGGAGTGTAACCGGGGAGAATGAAAAACTGTTTTTT.

The chain uses TRBV5-6 and TRBJ2-3; the match to TRBD2 covers 8 bases. J lost 2 bases, V lost 5 bases, and 7 bases had no gene match. This CDR3 is 15 amino acids long. Germline values: CDR1 SGHDT, CDR2 YYEEEE. As DNA, the CDR3 is TGTGCCAGCAGAGTGGGCGGGGGGCTCACAGATACGCAGTATTTT. Amino acids: CASRVGGGLTDTQYF.

The chain has TRBV11-2 and TRBJ1-2, with unresolved D. The CDR3 spans 15 residues. Germline CDR1 and CDR2: SGHAT and FQNNGV. Trimming shortened V by 1 base and J by 2 bases, and 11 bases separated the two germline ends. The CDR3 sequence: CASSLAAGLNYGYTF. The CDR3 DNA is TGTGCCAGCAGCTTAGCGGCCGGACTAAACTATGGCTACACCTTC.

This clone was seen only a few times. The chain recombines TRBV27 with TRBJ2-4; tentative D call: TRBD1 (5 bases). Trimming shortened V by 3 bases and J by 7 bases, and 10 bases separated the two germline ends. The CDR3 sequence is 13 residues long. Germline V gene sequence: CDR1 MNHEY, CDR2 SMNVEV (reference sequence). CDR3 residues: CASSFREENIQYF. CDR3 coding DNA: TGTGCCAGCAGTTTCAGGGAAGAGAACATTCAGTACTTC.

This chain uses TRBV7-9 with TRBJ1-5; tentatively, D is TRBD1 (5 bases). Trimming removed 1 base at V and 0 bases at J, with 16 bases between. Germline V gives CDR1 SEHNR, CDR2 FQNEAQ (reference sequence). CDR3 length: 18 residues. CDR3 DNA: TGTGCCAGCAGCTTAGGGTTTGGTGGCAGGGATAGCAATCAGCCCCAGCATTTT. Amino acid sequence: CASSLGFGGRDSNQPQHF.

The chain joins TRBV19 to TRBJ2-2; D possibly corresponds to TRBD2 (5 bases). V was trimmed by 7 bases and J by 5 bases, leaving 11 bases between them. This CDR3 is 13 amino acids long. Germline CDR1 is LNHDA and CDR2 is SQIVND (reference sequence). Here the CDR3 DNA reads TGTGCCAGTACCATCACTAGGACCGGGGAGCTGTTTTTT. Its translation is CASTITRTGELFF. Full variable domain (rest looked up from reference TRBV19 and TRBJ2-2): DGGITQSPKYLFRKEGQNVTLSCEQNLNHDAMYWYRQDPGQGLRLIYYSQIVNDFQKGDIAEGYSVSREKKESFPLTVTSAQKNPTAFYLCASTITRTGELFFGEGSRLTVL.

This sequence joins TRBV6-1 and TRBJ2-4; 10 bases map to TRBD1. Per germline, CDR1 MNHNS and CDR2 SASEGT. The V gene end was trimmed by 1 base and the J gene end by 3 bases; junction bases not matched to a gene: 9. The CDR3 extends over 18 amino acids. CDR3 region: CASSEGPMTGGVKNIQYF. Here the CDR3 DNA reads TGTGCCAGCAGTGAAGGACCCATGACAGGGGGCGTCAAAAACATTCAGTACTTC.

The chain uses TRBV7-6 and TRBJ2-5, with 9 bases that match TRBD2. The junction had 3 bases not matched to a gene; V was cut back by 3 bases and J by 1 base. This CDR3 spans 15 amino acids. Germline V gene lookup returns CDR1 SGHVS and CDR2 FNYEAQ. CDR3 coding DNA: TGTGCCAGCAGCTTTTTGCGGGGGGGCCAAGAGACCCAGTACTTC. Its protein product is CASSFLRGGQETQYF.

Only one count was recorded for this clone. This chain connects TRBV29-1 to TRBJ2-1; possible D gene TRBD1, 6 bases. Germline V gene lookup returns CDR1 SQVTM and CDR2 ANQGSEA. V lost 4 bases and J 4 bases, leaving 8 bases between the germline ends. This CDR3 spans 12 amino acids. The CDR3 is CSVAQGYNEQFF. The CDR3 DNA reads as TGCAGCGTTGCCCAGGGGTACAATGAGCAGTTCTTC.

The chain couples TRBV4-1 to TRBJ2-7, with D perhaps assigned TRBD1 or TRBD2 (5 bases each). This CDR3 is 15 amino acids long. CDR1 is MGHRA and CDR2 is YSYEKL in the germline V gene. V dropped 3 bases and J dropped 5 bases, with 17 bases sitting between them. Here the CDR3 reads CASSHLGGKGNEQYF. The DNA of the CDR3 is TGCGCCAGCAGCCATCTTGGGGGAAAGGGGAACGAGCAGTACTTC.

V usage is TRBV5-5 and J usage is TRBJ2-7, with no clear D. V lost 3 bases, J lost 5 bases, and 9 bases lay in between. The germline V gene encodes CDR1 SGHKS and CDR2 YYEKEE (reference sequence). This CDR3 is built from 12 residues. The CDR3 region has the DNA TGTGCCAGCAGCTCCCTCGAGAACGAGCAGTACTTC. Protein product: CASSSLENEQYF.

The chain links TRBV4-1 to TRBJ2-1; a weak D match, TRBD2 (5 bases). The germline gives CDR1 MGHRA, CDR2 YSYEKL. The CDR3 has 13 residues. Trimming took off 3 bases at V and 7 bases at J, with 10 bases between the two ends. The CDR3 here is CASSHGGLNEQFF. CDR3 DNA sequence: TGCGCCAGCAGCCATGGCGGGTTAAATGAGCAGTTCTTC.

The rearrangement uses TRBV10-1 and TRBJ2-3; D gene unclear. CDR3 length: 13 residues. V gave up 5 bases and J gave up 10 bases, with 16 bases separating them. The germline V gene encodes CDR1 WNHNN and CDR2 SYGVQD (reference sequence). The CDR3 region is CASSSLPRSPQYF. CDR3 DNA: TGCGCCAGCAGTTCCCTACCCCGTTCCCCGCAGTATTTT.